This T cell receptor (beta chain) was profiled in a study of blood T cells in healthy people across ages. The V gene lost 5 bases and the J gene lost 0 bases, with 24 bases spanning the gap. Looked up from germline, CDR1 is MNHNS and CDR2 is SASEGT. This CDR3 is built from 19 residues. In its sample, this clonotype was seen a few times. Through a sample-barcoded 5' primer and a J-beta primer mix, a second PCR was run for roughly 6 to 12 cycles. Via MiXCR, TCRdb re-called the 5' RACE reads, giving one row per CDR3 protein. The table shows roughly 1,500,000 distinct CDR3 sequences, with 42% occurring only once. Peripheral blood, around 9.4 milliliters per donor, was collected.

This clonotype originated in a woman younger than 30 in good health. The rearrangement joins TRBV6-1 to TRBJ2-3; D is undetermined. Sequencing was performed on blood. CDR3 residues: CASSNWARPERLSTDTQYF. The DNA of the CDR3 is TGTGCCAGCAGTAATTGGGCGCGGCCCGAGAGGTTGAGCACAGATACGCAGTATTTT.